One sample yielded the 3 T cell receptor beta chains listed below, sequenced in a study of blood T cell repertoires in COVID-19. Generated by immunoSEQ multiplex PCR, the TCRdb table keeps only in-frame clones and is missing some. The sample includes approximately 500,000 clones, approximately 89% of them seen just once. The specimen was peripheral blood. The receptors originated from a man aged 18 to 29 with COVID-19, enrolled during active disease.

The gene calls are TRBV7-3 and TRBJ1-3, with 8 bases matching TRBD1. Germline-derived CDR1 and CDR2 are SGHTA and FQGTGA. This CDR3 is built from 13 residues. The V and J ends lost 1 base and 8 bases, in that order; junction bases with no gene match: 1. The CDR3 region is CASSLNRGDTIYF. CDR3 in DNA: TGTGCCAGCAGCTTAAACAGGGGGGACACCATATATTTT.

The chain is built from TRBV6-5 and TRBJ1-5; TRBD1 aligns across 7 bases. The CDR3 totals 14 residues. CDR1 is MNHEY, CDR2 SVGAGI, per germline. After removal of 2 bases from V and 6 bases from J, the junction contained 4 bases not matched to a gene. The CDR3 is CASSYGQGVQPQHF. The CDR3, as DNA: TGTGCCAGCAGTTACGGTCAGGGGGTTCAGCCCCAGCATTTT.

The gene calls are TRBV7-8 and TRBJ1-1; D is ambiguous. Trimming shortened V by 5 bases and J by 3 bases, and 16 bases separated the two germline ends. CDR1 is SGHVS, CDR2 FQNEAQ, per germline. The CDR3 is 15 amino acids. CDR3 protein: CASSPLRSGDTEAFF. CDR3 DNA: TGTGCCAGCAGCCCATTACGTTCCGGGGACACTGAAGCTTTCTTT.